Detailed here is one TCR beta chain. This clone's antigen is unknown. Per-base qualities were not stored, and no clone one base away is much larger. This specimen belongs to a study of response to subunit inactivated influenza vaccine (dated by TCRdb to the late 2010s). For context, the study as a whole: Deep quantitative profiling of the T cell receptor repertoire was used in the study to follow responses to a trivalent subunit inactivated influenza vaccine. General findings and caveats noted by the study authors: It was suggested by the authors that each seasonal influenza vaccination may recruit only a limited number of new T cells.

V loses 3 bases at its end and J loses 1 base; junction bases beyond the gene matches: 4. The CDR3 runs 16 residues from the cysteine to the phenylalanine. Only CDR3 DNA is held: 48 bases, read in frame from base 1. Reading the germline V gene (reference sequence) gives CDR1 LNHNV and CDR2 YYDKDF. Library preparation employed RT-PCR. Sequencing took place on an Illumina HiSeq 2500. TCRdb cleaned the public reads at Q25 with fastp, built clones with MiXCR and kept in-frame beta chains. Every distinct CDR3 protein forms one entry, paired with its most common genes and DNA. This sample lists about 800,000 distinct CDR3 sequences; 21% were detected once. Around 9.6% of the sample belongs to the ten largest clones.

The sequence links TRBV15 to TRBJ2-3, with TRBD2 identical over 10 junction bases. The sequence came from a man between 45 and 60 years old who received an inactivated influenza vaccine. Donor details come from another sample of the same person, matched by shared clones. This material consisted of PBMCs from blood, taken 5 days after vaccination. CDR3 reads: CATSRLGTSGTDTQYF. Here is the DNA: TGTGCCACCAGCAGGCTCGGGACTAGCGGCACAGATACGCAGTATTTT.